The next 30 T cell receptor beta chains were all read from a single sample in a study of graft-versus-host responses after intestinal transplantation. The antigens these receptors bind are not known. Assay used: immunoSEQ multiplex PCR; TCRdb lists only in-frame clones, some missing. The data hold under 150,000 clones, with just under 95% observed a single time. The sample consisted of unstimulated CD4+ T cells sorted from spleen or lymph node cells, taken before intestinal transplant. The receptor set was obtained from a human donor who received an intestinal transplant.

The genes are TRBV28 and TRBJ2-1; D gene uncertain. Trimming removed 11 bases from V and 5 bases from J, with 13 bases in between. CDR1 MDHEN and CDR2 SYDVKM come from the germline V gene. There are 12 residues in the CDR3. The CDR3 bases are TGTGCCGGCACCTCACGGAACAATGAGCAGTTCTTC. Its protein product is CAGTSRNNEQFF.

This chain joins TRBV6-5 and TRBJ1-5; D gene uncertain. The CDR3 has 13 residues. The V gene lost 5 bases and the J gene lost 4 bases, with 9 bases spanning the gap. CDR1 is MNHEY and CDR2 is SVGAGI in the germline V gene. Written as DNA, the CDR3 is TGTGCCAGCAGTCGGGAGATTAATCAGCCCCAGCATTTT. Its translation: CASSREINQPQHF.

Here the CDR3 reads CASRQRTTSSTDTQYF. In DNA, the CDR3 is TGTGCCAGTAGACAACGGACTACAAGTAGCACAGATACGCAGTATTTT. The rearrangement links TRBV19 to TRBJ2-3; possibly TRBD2 for D (6 bases). This CDR3 region has 16 residues. Trimming cost V 6 bases and J 0 bases, with 16 bases left between them. The germline V gene encodes CDR1 LNHDA and CDR2 SQIVND (reference sequence).

The chain uses TRBV28 and TRBJ2-7; D gene uncertain. Germline CDR1 reads MDHEN; CDR2 reads SYDVKM. This CDR3 spans 15 amino acids. With 4 bases removed from V and 5 bases from J, the gap between germline ends came to 18 bases. Here the CDR3 DNA reads TGTGCCAGCAGTTCCAGTGGGCTAGTAGACGACGAGCAGTACTTC. It yields the protein CASSSSGLVDDEQYF.

This sequence joins TRBV7-9 and TRBJ1-1; D is ambiguous. Trimming pared 4 bases from V and 1 base from J, leaving 10 bases between. Germline V lookup: CDR1 SEHNR, CDR2 FQNEAQ (reference sequence). This CDR3 has 14 residues. CDR3: CASSSQSGNTEAFF. DNA for the CDR3: TGTGCCAGCAGCTCCCAGAGTGGGAACACTGAAGCTTTCTTT.

The chain uses TRBV14 and TRBJ2-1; 7 bases agree with TRBD1. Trimming at V came to 1 base and at J to 7 bases, leaving 10 bases not matched to a gene. There are 16 residues in the CDR3. Germline CDR1 reads SGHDN; CDR2 reads FVKESK. CDR3 bases: TGTGCCAGCAGCCAAGTTAGAGGGGGCCAACTGAATGAGCAGTTCTTC. It specifies CASSQVRGGQLNEQFF.

This clone was recorded a few times. This rearrangement joins TRBV19 to TRBJ1-3, with D maybe TRBD1 (6 bases). CDR1 and CDR2 from the germline V gene are LNHDA and SQIVND (reference sequence). V lost 7 bases, J lost 4 bases, and 14 bases lay in between. The length of the CDR3 is 14 residues. Written as DNA, the CDR3 is TGTGCCAGTACCATGGGGGGGCCCGGAAACACCATATATTTT. It codes for CASTMGGPGNTIYF.

This sequence joins TRBV7-8 and TRBJ2-5, with TRBD2 matching 7 bases. The V gene end was trimmed by 4 bases and the J gene end by 4 bases; junction bases not matched to a gene: 18. This CDR3 spans 18 amino acids. Germline assignment: CDR1 SGHVS and CDR2 FQNEAQ. CDR3 sequence reads: CASSYQRILREIRETQYF. In DNA, the CDR3 is TGTGCCAGCAGCTACCAACGGATTTTGCGGGAGATTCGAGAGACCCAGTACTTC.

The gene calls are TRBV10-3 and TRBJ2-4, with 9 bases lining up with TRBD1. This CDR3 is built from 16 residues. V gave up 3 bases and J gave up 4 bases; unmatched junction bases: 7. Germline V gene lookup returns CDR1 ENHRY and CDR2 SYGVKD. In DNA, the CDR3 is TGTGCCATCAGTGATAACACAGGGGGCATAAAAAACATTCAGTACTTC. This gives the protein CAISDNTGGIKNIQYF.

CDR3 nucleotide sequence: TGCGCCAGCCTGAGTGATAGGACTAGCGGAAGTAAAGAGACCCAGTACTTC. As protein: CASLSDRTSGSKETQYF. The chain carries TRBV5-1 and TRBJ2-5, with TRBD2 matching 10 bases. Germline CDR1 reads SGHRS; CDR2 reads YFSETQ. The V and J ends lost 7 bases and 3 bases, in that order; junction bases with no gene match: 15. The CDR3 runs to 17 residues.

The gene calls are TRBV6-5 and TRBJ2-7; a weak D match, TRBD2 (5 bases). Trimming took 5 bases from V and 0 from J, leaving 11 bases between them. Germline V gives CDR1 MNHEY, CDR2 SVGAGI. There are 14 residues in the CDR3. CDR3: CASSAGGYSYEQYF. The DNA for the CDR3 is TGTGCCAGCAGTGCGGGCGGGTACTCCTACGAGCAGTACTTC.

The CDR3 reads CASSLYHEADTQYF. The CDR3 nucleotides are TGCGCCAGCAGCTTGTATCACGAGGCAGATACGCAGTATTTT. The genes are TRBV5-1 and TRBJ2-3; D uncertain. Trimming left V 1 base short and J 4 bases short, with 10 bases between. In germline, CDR1 is SGHRS, CDR2 YFSETQ. This CDR3 has 14 residues.

V is TRBV6-1 and J is TRBJ1-1; D may be TRBD1 (5 bases). This CDR3 is built from 14 residues. Trimming took off 7 bases at V and 4 bases at J, with 16 bases between the two ends. Germline V lookup: CDR1 MNHNS, CDR2 SASEGT. The CDR3 reads CASISREGTTEAFF. The DNA of the CDR3 is TGTGCCAGCATTTCCAGGGAGGGGACCACTGAAGCTTTCTTT.

In its sample, this clone was seen once. This rearrangement joins TRBV28 to TRBJ2-7; 8 nucleotides align to TRBD2. The CDR3 is 16 residues long. Germline V lookup: CDR1 MDHEN, CDR2 SYDVKM. V dropped 5 bases and J dropped 7; count of bases not matched to a gene: 16. The CDR3 here is CASSPPISGGPREQYF. The CDR3 nucleotides are TGTGCCAGCAGTCCGCCCATTTCGGGAGGGCCGAGGGAGCAGTACTTC.

V usage is TRBV28 and J usage is TRBJ1-1; D not certain. Deletions cut 3 bases from V and 4 bases from J, with 12 bases between. The CDR3 runs 14 residues. The germline CDR1 and CDR2 sequences are MDHEN and SYDVKM. The CDR3 loop reads CASSFPVSGTEAFF. The CDR3 DNA reads TGTGCCAGCAGTTTCCCCGTTTCCGGCACTGAAGCTTTCTTT.

This clone was seen only once. The chain uses TRBV9 and TRBJ2-3, with 7 bases matching TRBD2. CDR3 length equals 17 residues. Germline V gene data show CDR1 as SGDLS and CDR2 as YYNGEE. Trimming cost V 0 bases and J 4 bases; bases outside gene matches: 11. The CDR3 coding sequence is TGTGCCAGCAGCGTAGCTTTATCGCGGGAGTGGGCAGATACGCAGTATTTT. This codes for CASSVALSREWADTQYF.

The J gene is TRBJ2-1, the V gene TRBV5-1; 8 bases map to TRBD2. The CDR3 runs to 15 residues. CDR1 is SGHRS, CDR2 YFSETQ, per germline. V lost 0 bases and J lost 6; bases outside the gene matches: 5. The CDR3 is CASSLGLAGINEQFF. The DNA for the CDR3 is TGCGCCAGCAGCTTGGGGCTAGCGGGTATCAATGAGCAGTTCTTC.

The chain uses TRBV11-3 and TRBJ2-3; 7 positions agree with TRBD2. From germline, CDR1 is SGHNT and CDR2 YENEEA. V lost 3 bases, J lost 6 bases, and 3 bases stayed unmatched. The CDR3 spans 13 residues. Here the CDR3 reads CASSLGGMDTQYF. The DNA for the CDR3 is TGTGCCAGCAGCTTGGGGGGGATGGATACGCAGTATTTT.

The chain has TRBV4-2 and TRBJ2-7; D ambiguous. The CDR3 is 14 amino acids. Germline V gene lookup returns CDR1 LGHNA and CDR2 YNFKEQ. The ends were cut back, 0 bases at V and 1 base at J, with 7 bases in the middle. CDR3 coding DNA: TGTGCCAGCAGCCAAGAAAGAGTTTCCTACGAGCAGTACTTC. Translation: CASSQERVSYEQYF.

In regard to this clone: Different DNA sequences within this sample yield the same CDR3. The chain has TRBV18 and TRBJ2-5; 9 nucleotides agree with TRBD1. The J segment lost 2 bases and the V segment lost 2 bases, leaving 0 bases of the junction unmatched. CDR3 length: 14 amino acids. Per germline, CDR1 KGHSH and CDR2 LQKENI. The CDR3 sequence is CASSPGTGQETQYF. For the CDR3, the DNA is TGTGCCAGCTCACCAGGGACAGGGCAAGAGACCCAGTACTTC.

This clone appeared once. The CDR3 region has the DNA TGTGCCAGCAGCCAAAAAGCGGGAGCTATCACAGATACGCAGTATTTT. Translating gives CASSQKAGAITDTQYF. This sequence joins TRBV5-6 and TRBJ2-3; 8 nucleotides agree with TRBD2. The CDR3 is made up of 16 amino acids. CDR1 and CDR2 from the germline V gene are SGHDT and YYEEEE. Trimming at V came to 4 bases and at J to 2 bases, leaving 9 bases not matched to a gene.

The chain couples TRBV6-4 to TRBJ2-1; TRBD1 or TRBD2 may be the D gene (5 bases each). CDR3 length: 13 amino acids. Trimming pared 4 bases from V and 7 bases from J, leaving 11 bases between. The germline CDR1 and CDR2 sequences are MRHNA and SNTAGT. Here the CDR3 DNA reads TGTGCCAGCAGTGCCAGGGAGTATAATGAGCAGTTCTTC. Its translation is CASSAREYNEQFF.

The chain recombines TRBV4-2 with TRBJ2-1; D not certain. The V gene's germline CDR1 is LGHNA and CDR2 YNFKEQ. Trimming took off 1 base at V and 2 bases at J, with 9 bases between the two ends. The CDR3 covers 15 residues. The CDR3 DNA follows: TGTGCCAGCAGCCAAGGGCCCGGAACCTACAATGAGCAGTTCTTC. Protein sequence: CASSQGPGTYNEQFF.

This clone is a singleton in its sample. V gene TRBV30 combines with J gene TRBJ1-2; no firm D call. Germline CDR1 is GTSNPN and CDR2 is SVGIG (reference sequence). The CDR3 is made up of 16 amino acids. V lost 0 bases and J lost 5, with 19 bases in between. CDR3 region: CAWSVPVGPHFYGYTF. The CDR3 DNA sequence: TGTGCCTGGAGTGTACCGGTGGGCCCCCACTTTTATGGCTACACCTTC.

The chain carries TRBV10-3 and TRBJ1-1; D remains ambiguous. Looked up from germline, CDR1 is ENHRY and CDR2 is SYGVKD. V was clipped by 8 bases and J by 7 bases, with 23 bases between them. This CDR3 has 15 amino acids. CDR3 coding DNA: TGTGCCATCCACGCCCGACTCGGGATCGGGGATGAAGCTTTCTTT. Translation: CAIHARLGIGDEAFF.

The chain couples TRBV5-8 to TRBJ2-1, with D possibly matching TRBD2 (5 bases). The V and J ends lost 5 bases and 0 bases respectively, with 12 bases between them. Germline CDR1 reads SGHTS; CDR2 reads YDEGEE. This CDR3 comprises 15 residues. The chain's CDR3 is CASRRTYSSYNEQFF. The DNA for the CDR3 is TGTGCCAGCAGGAGGACTTATAGCTCCTACAATGAGCAGTTCTTC.

The chain is built from TRBV5-1 and TRBJ2-5; 8 nucleotides align to TRBD2. This CDR3 comprises 12 residues. CDR1 and CDR2 from the germline V gene are SGHRS and YFSETQ. J lost 9 bases, V lost 4 bases, and 5 bases had no gene match. CDR3 bases: TGCGCCAGCAGCCCGGGGGGGGAGGCCCAGTACTTC. Translating it yields CASSPGGEAQYF.

The chain has TRBV11-2 and TRBJ1-4; D perhaps matches TRBD1 (5 bases). CDR3 length equals 13 residues. Deletions cut 5 bases from V and 8 bases from J, with 12 bases between. Germline CDR1 SGHAT, CDR2 FQNNGV. CDR3 nucleotides: TGTGCCAGCAGCCCTAGGGAGGGGGAAAAACTGTTTTTT. This translates into CASSPREGEKLFF.

This sequence joins TRBV20-1 and TRBJ1-2; D is unclear. The CDR3 runs 11 residues. V lost 7 bases, J lost 4 bases, and 10 bases lay in between. Germline V gives CDR1 DFQATT, CDR2 SNEGSKA (reference sequence). CDR3 residues: CSGHGSYGYTF. The DNA for the CDR3 is TGCAGTGGGCACGGGAGCTATGGCTACACCTTC.

V gene TRBV28 combines with J gene TRBJ2-3; no definite D call. V lost 5 bases and J 6 bases, leaving 9 bases between the germline ends. This CDR3 has 12 residues. CDR1 is MDHEN and CDR2 is SYDVKM in the germline V gene. DNA for the CDR3: TGTGCCAGCAGTACCTTTTTGGATACGCAGTATTTT. As protein: CASSTFLDTQYF. Full variable domain (rest looked up from reference TRBV28 and TRBJ2-3): DVKVTQSSRYLVKRTGEKVFLECVQDMDHENMFWYRQDPGLGLRLIYFSYDVKMKEKGDIPEGYSVSREKKERFSLILESASTNQTSMYLCASSTFLDTQYFGPGTRLTVL.